This TCR beta chain emerged from a study of blood T cell repertoires in COVID-19. Turning to the study itself: Sites across the United States, Italy and Spain contributed samples from acute and convalescent COVID-19. T cells, B-cell-depleted T cells, or PBMCs supplied cDNA or gDNA.

The germline V gene encodes CDR1 MNHNS and CDR2 SASEGT. V lost 3 bases to trimming and J lost 8 bases, with 13 bases between them. The CDR3 runs 14 residues. Only in-frame clones appear in the TCRdb table, and some are missing; sequencing was by immunoSEQ multiplex PCR. Among approximately 57,000 clones listed, around 80% were seen once. The sample taken for sequencing was peripheral blood. The chain uses TRBV6-1 and TRBJ1-4; D not resolved. The clonotype comes from a woman of 80 years or more with acute or convalescent COVID-19. The chain's CDR3 is CASSDRREREKLFF. CDR3 DNA sequence: TGTGCCAGCAGTGACAGGCGGGAAAGGGAAAAACTGTTTTTT.